This T cell receptor (beta chain) is drawn from a study of CD8+ T cells in alopecia areata. Extracted from the samples, RNA was reverse transcribed into cDNA to serve as the sequencing template. Measured with immunoSEQ multiplex PCR; TCRdb has only the in-frame clones, and not every one. There are under 150,000 clones in the sample; around 54% occur only once, and under 3.5% lies in the top ten. Treatment given: oral pan-JAK inhibitor, 5-10 mg twice daily. Sorting of PBMCs yielded the CD4+ and CD8+ T cells. The CDR3 is made up of 16 amino acids. The germline gives CDR1 MNHEY, CDR2 SVGAGI. Germline trimming cut 2 bases from V and 9 bases from J; bases unmatched to any gene: 10.

The sequencing used CD4+ T cells sorted from blood, collected at week 24, from a patient treated with tofacitinib. This receptor was identified in a human donor with alopecia areata. The V call is TRBV6-5, the J call TRBJ2-3, with 11 bases lining up with TRBD1. The CDR3 DNA reads as TGTGCCAGCAGTTACAGGCGGGACAGGGGGGTTACGACGCAGTATTTT. It is translated as CASSYRRDRGVTTQYF.